This entry lists 2 T cell receptor beta chains sequenced from one sample in a study of T cell responses to AZD1222 COVID-19 vaccine. Some clones are missing from TCRdb's copy, which holds only in-frame ones; the method was immunoSEQ multiplex PCR. The repertoire holds 110,000 or so clones, with 70% to 90% as singletons. The sample consisted of peripheral blood, taken 28 days after the second AZD1222 dose. Every receptor here comes from an adult who received the AZD1222 COVID-19 vaccine.

In this sample, this clone turned up once. V usage is TRBV28 and J usage is TRBJ1-4, with D possibly matching TRBD1 (5 bases). Germline V gene sequence: CDR1 MDHEN, CDR2 SYDVKM. The CDR3 totals 21 residues. The V end lost 2 bases, the J end lost 0 bases, and 25 bases lay between the germline ends. The DNA for the CDR3 is TGTGCCAGCAGTTTAAGGGGACCTCGACAGACCTTTTTCGCAACTAATGAAAAACTGTTTTTT. Translated, it gives CASSLRGPRQTFFATNEKLFF.

CDR3: CASSFRPHATNEKLFF. For the CDR3, the DNA is TGTGCCAGCAGCTTTAGGCCGCATGCAACTAATGAAAAACTGTTTTTT. The V call is TRBV11-1, the J call TRBJ1-4; no reliable D call. Germline CDR1 reads SGHAT; CDR2 reads FQDESV (reference sequence). Trimming cost V 3 bases and J 0 bases, with 11 bases left between them. The CDR3 spans 16 residues.